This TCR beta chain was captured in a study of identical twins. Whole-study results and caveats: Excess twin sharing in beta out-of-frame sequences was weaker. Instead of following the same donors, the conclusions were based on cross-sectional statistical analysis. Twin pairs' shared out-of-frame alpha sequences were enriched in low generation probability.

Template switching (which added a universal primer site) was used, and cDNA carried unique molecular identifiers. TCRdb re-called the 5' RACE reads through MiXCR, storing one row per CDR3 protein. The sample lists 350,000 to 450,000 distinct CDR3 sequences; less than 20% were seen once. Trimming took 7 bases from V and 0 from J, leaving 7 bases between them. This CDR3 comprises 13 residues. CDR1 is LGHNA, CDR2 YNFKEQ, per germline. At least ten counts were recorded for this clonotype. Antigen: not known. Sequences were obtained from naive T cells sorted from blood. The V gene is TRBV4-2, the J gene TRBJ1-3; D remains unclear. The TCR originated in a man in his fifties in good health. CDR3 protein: CASTDNSGNTIYF. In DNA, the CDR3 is TGTGCCAGCACCGATAACTCTGGAAACACCATATATTTT.